This TCR beta chain appears in the sequencing data of a study of T cells in Graves' hyperthyroidism and ophthalmopathy. V was clipped by 1 base and J by 1 base, with 11 bases between them. Germline CDR1 is GTSNPN and CDR2 is SVGIG (reference sequence). This CDR3 is built from 15 residues. Regions amplified from RNA transcripts were the TCR beta CDR3 regions. The HTBI primer set drove a first-round RT-PCR of the TCR CDR3. One entry per CDR3 protein results from TCRdb running MiXCR on the multiplex PCR reads. The profile covers around 490,000 distinct CDR3 sequences, with 15% to 20% appearing a single time and approximately 50% taken by the ten largest.

The sequencing sample was made of blood. The TCR originated in a man between 40 and 49 years old with Graves' ophthalmopathy. The V call is TRBV30, the J call TRBJ1-5; weak D call: TRBD1 (5 bases). CDR3 sequence: CAWSAGSRSNQPQHF. In DNA form, the CDR3 reads TGTGCCTGGAGTGCAGGGTCTCGGAGCAATCAGCCCCAGCATTTT.